These 13 T cell receptor beta chains originate from one sample sequenced in a study of blood T cell repertoires in COVID-19. Assay: immunoSEQ multiplex PCR; the TCRdb copy retains only in-frame clones and omits some. The sample has 170,000 or so clones, 85% seen once. The specimen sequenced was PBMCs or T cells enriched from blood (not recorded which). The source is a man in his forties or fifties who had recovered from COVID-19.

The chain links TRBV29-1 to TRBJ2-3, with D perhaps TRBD1 (5 bases). The CDR3 has 14 amino acids. CDR1 and CDR2 from the germline V gene are SQVTM and ANQGSEA. Trimming left V 7 bases short and J 1 base short, with 15 bases between. CDR3 amino acids: CSAADRWGTDTQYF. CDR3 bases: TGCAGCGCAGCAGACAGATGGGGCACAGATACGCAGTATTTT.

J is TRBJ1-4 and V is TRBV10-3; maybe TRBD1 (6 bases). Germline V gives CDR1 ENHRY, CDR2 SYGVKD. The CDR3 covers 15 residues. Trimming took 6 bases from V and 4 from J, leaving 15 bases between them. CDR3 coding DNA: TGTGCCATCAGCGACGAGGACAGCCTTAATGAAAAACTGTTTTTT. The encoded protein is CAISDEDSLNEKLFF.

The rearrangement joins TRBV27 to TRBJ1-6, with D possibly matching TRBD1 (6 bases). V gave up 6 bases and J gave up 9 bases, with 15 bases separating them. Looked up from germline, CDR1 is MNHEY and CDR2 is SMNVEV (reference sequence). The CDR3 spans 14 residues. The CDR3 reads CASSPIGQFSPLHF. For the CDR3, the DNA is TGTGCCAGCAGCCCTATTGGACAGTTTTCACCCCTCCACTTT.

Comments on this clone: Germline is not matched at one junction end, which may reflect a read error. The CDR3: CASTSSGICDF. CDR3 nucleotides: TGTGCCAGCACGTCTTCAGGGATCTGCGACTTC. V is TRBV28 and J is TRBJ2-7; perhaps TRBD1 as D (5 bases). The length of the CDR3 is 11 residues. Germline CDR1 reads MDHEN; CDR2 reads SYDVKM.

V usage is TRBV5-4 and J usage is TRBJ1-2; 7 nucleotides align to TRBD1. This CDR3 contains 14 residues. CDR1 is SGHNT and CDR2 is YYREEE in the germline V gene (reference sequence). With 2 bases clipped from V and 8 bases from J, the junction kept 9 bases outside the gene matches. CDR3 bases: TGTGCCAGCAGCTTAAGACAGGGCCTGAGCGGCTACACCTTC. It encodes CASSLRQGLSGYTF.

This sequence joins TRBV6-5 and TRBJ1-2; 8 nucleotides line up with TRBD1. V shed 6 bases, J shed 4 bases, and the junction held 10 bases outside the gene matches. Per the germline V gene, CDR1 is MNHEY and CDR2 is SVGAGI. The CDR3 has 15 residues. CDR3 in amino acids: CASSYASQGGYGYTF. In nucleotides, the CDR3 is TGTGCCAGCAGCTATGCATCACAGGGGGGCTATGGCTACACCTTC.

J is TRBJ1-3 and V is TRBV12-3 or TRBV12-4; D is unclear. The CDR3 is 11 residues long. Deletions cut 3 bases from V and 8 bases from J, with 5 bases between. The CDR3 coding sequence is TGTGCCAGCAGTTTTCGGGACACCATATATTTT. Amino acid sequence: CASSFRDTIYF.

The rearrangement uses TRBV19 and TRBJ2-3, with D perhaps matching TRBD2 (5 bases). Trimming stripped 4 bases from V and 5 bases from J, with 13 bases between. From germline, CDR1 is LNHDA and CDR2 SQIVND (reference sequence). This CDR3 is built from 14 residues. CDR3 residues: CASSKGVGVDTQYF. DNA for the CDR3: TGTGCCAGTAGTAAGGGAGTTGGGGTAGATACGCAGTATTTT.

V is TRBV29-1 and J is TRBJ1-1; D remains unclear. With 4 bases removed from V and 4 bases from J, the gap between germline ends came to 7 bases. The CDR3 contains 11 residues. Germline values: CDR1 SQVTM, CDR2 ANQGSEA. CDR3 DNA: TGCAGCGTTGGCCGTAGCACTGAAGCTTTCTTT. Encoded protein: CSVGRSTEAFF.

The chain uses TRBV6-5 and TRBJ2-1; 7 bases line up with TRBD2. Trimming cost V 6 bases and J 2 bases; bases outside gene matches: 7. This CDR3 is 15 amino acids long. The V gene's germline CDR1 is MNHEY and CDR2 SVGAGI. Here the CDR3 DNA reads TGTGCCAGCAGGGCGGGAGTTGTGGCCTACAATGAGCAGTTCTTC. Amino acids: CASRAGVVAYNEQFF.

The chain combines TRBV27 with TRBJ2-1; TRBD2 agrees at 8 bases. Germline CDR1 reads MNHEY; CDR2 reads SMNVEV (reference sequence). J was trimmed by 6 bases and V by 3 bases; bases with no gene match: 4. This CDR3 comprises 14 residues. CDR3 sequence reads: CASSFTGGLNEQFF. CDR3 bases: TGTGCCAGCAGTTTTACGGGAGGGCTCAATGAGCAGTTCTTC.

This sequence joins TRBV6-5 and TRBJ2-7; D is unclear. This CDR3 has 14 amino acids. Looked up from germline, CDR1 is MNHEY and CDR2 is SVGAGI. Trimming removed 2 bases at V and 3 bases at J, with 11 bases between. The CDR3 protein is CASSYAQNDYEQYF. In DNA, the CDR3 is TGTGCCAGCAGTTACGCCCAGAATGACTACGAGCAGTACTTC.

The chain carries TRBV9 and TRBJ2-7, with TRBD1 matching over 11 bases. V lost 0 bases and J lost 6; bases outside the gene matches: 5. The CDR3 runs 15 residues. Germline assignment: CDR1 SGDLS and CDR2 YYNGEE. CDR3: CASSVEGQGAVEQYF. For the CDR3, the DNA is TGTGCCAGCAGCGTAGAAGGACAGGGGGCTGTCGAGCAGTACTTC. The variable domain in full, with the rest retrieved from reference TRBV9 and TRBJ2-7, is DSGVTQTPKHLITATGQRVTLRCSPRSGDLSVYWYQQSLDQGLQFLIQYYNGEERAKGNILERFSAQQFPDLHSELNLSSLELGDSALYFCASSVEGQGAVEQYFGPGTRLTVT.